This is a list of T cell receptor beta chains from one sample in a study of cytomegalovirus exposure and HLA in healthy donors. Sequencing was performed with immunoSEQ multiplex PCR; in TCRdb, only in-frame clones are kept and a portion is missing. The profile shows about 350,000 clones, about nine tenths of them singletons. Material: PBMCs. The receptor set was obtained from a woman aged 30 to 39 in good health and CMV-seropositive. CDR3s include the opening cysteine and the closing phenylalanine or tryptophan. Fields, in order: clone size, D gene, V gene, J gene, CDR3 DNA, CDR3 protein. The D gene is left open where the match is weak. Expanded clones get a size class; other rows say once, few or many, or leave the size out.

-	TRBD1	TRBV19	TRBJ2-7	TGTGCCAGTAGTATAGTGGGACAGACCTACGAGCAGTACTTC	CASSIVGQTYEQYF
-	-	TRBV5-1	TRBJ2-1	TGCGCCAGCAGTGTCGGGGTTTCTGGCAATGAGCAGTTCTTC	CASSVGVSGNEQFF
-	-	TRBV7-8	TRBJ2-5	TGTGCCAGCAGCGCTGACAGCGCACGAATGGTTCAAGAGACCCAGTACTTC	CASSADSARMVQETQYF
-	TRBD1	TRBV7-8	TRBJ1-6	TGTGCCAGCAGCCGGGACAGGGGGCGCGGGGATTCACCCCTCCACTTT	CASSRDRGRGDSPLHF
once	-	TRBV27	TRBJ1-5	TGTGCCAGCAGTTTAGGGGCAGGGGGCAATCAGCCCCAGCATTTT	CASSLGAGGNQPQHF
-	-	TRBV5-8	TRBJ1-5	TGTGCCAGCCCGGGACAATATAGCAATCAGCCCCAGCATTTT	CASPGQYSNQPQHF
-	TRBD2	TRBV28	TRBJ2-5	TGTGCCAGCAGTCCACTCTTAGCGGGATGGGAGACCCAGTACTTC	CASSPLLAGWETQYF
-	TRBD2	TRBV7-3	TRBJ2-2	TGTGCCAGCAGCTTAAAAGCGGGGGGTCGTACCGGGGAGCTGTTTTTT	CASSLKAGGRTGELFF
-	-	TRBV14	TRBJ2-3	TGTGCCAGCAGCCAAGAATGGGGGGCCACAGATACGCAGTATTTT	CASSQEWGATDTQYF
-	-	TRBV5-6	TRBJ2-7	TGTGCCAGCAGCTTGGCCTGGAGGGGCTACGAGCAGTACTTC	CASSLAWRGYEQYF
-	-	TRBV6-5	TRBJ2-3	TGTGCCAGCAGCTGGGACCATAACACAGATACGCAGTATTTT	CASSWDHNTDTQYF
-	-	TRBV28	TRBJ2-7	TGTGCCAGCAGTTTAGACCGGACGCGGTCCGAGCAGTACTTC	CASSLDRTRSEQYF
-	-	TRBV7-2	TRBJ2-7	TGTGCCAGCAGCCCCGGACAGAGTAACGTGCAGTACTTC	CASSPGQSNVQYF
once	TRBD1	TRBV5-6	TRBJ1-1	TGTGCCAGCAGCGGCATGACAGGGCGCGGCACTGAAGCTTTCTTT	CASSGMTGRGTEAFF
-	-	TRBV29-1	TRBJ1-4	TGCAGCGTTGAAGAAGGAGAGGAAAAACTGTTTTTT	CSVEEGEEKLFF
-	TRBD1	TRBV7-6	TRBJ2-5	TGTGCCAGCAGAGAAACATACAGGGGCCAAGAGACCCAGTACTTC	CASRETYRGQETQYF
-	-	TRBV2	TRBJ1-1	TGTGCCAGCGACCTGAACACTGAAGCTTTCTTT	CASDLNTEAFF
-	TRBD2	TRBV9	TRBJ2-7	TGTGCCAGCAGCGCGAGCGGGGGCCCAGCCTACGAGCAGTACTTC	CASSASGGPAYEQYF
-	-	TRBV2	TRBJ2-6	TGTGCCAGCATACCCATTTCTGGGGCCAACGTCCTGACTTTC	CASIPISGANVLTF
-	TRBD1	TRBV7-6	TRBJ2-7	TGTGCCAGCAGCTTAGTTGACGGGACAGGGACCTACGAGCAGTACTTC	CASSLVDGTGTYEQYF